These 29 T cell receptor beta chains came from one sample sequenced in a study of regulatory T cells in long-lasting Graves disease. Described time point: newly diagnosed GD, antithyroid drugs for less than 3 months. RNA isolated from PBMCs was used to make the TCR library. Arm-PCR of CDR3 regions and iRepertoire HTBI primers were the basis on which TCR beta libraries were built. TCRdb recomputed calls from the multiplex PCR reads with MiXCR, one row per CDR3 protein. The sample has under 450,000 distinct CDR3 sequences; 10% to 15% are singletons. These data were also filed under a second study, of T cells in Graves' hyperthyroidism and ophthalmopathy.

Sequencing was performed on peripheral blood mononuclear cells (PBMCs), taken at new diagnosis, from a patient treated with antithyroid drugs. The receptors come from a woman aged 18-29 years with Graves disease.

This sequence joins TRBV2 and TRBJ1-3, with 8 nucleotides matching TRBD1. Germline assignment: CDR1 SNHLY and CDR2 FYNNEI. CDR3 length: 15 residues. Unmatched junction bases numbered 10, after V lost 6 bases and J lost 6 bases. The CDR3 loop is CASRNAGQEENTIYF. In nucleotides, the CDR3 is TGTGCCAGCAGAAACGCGGGACAGGAGGAAAACACCATATATTTT.

This clonotype was detected a few times. The chain couples TRBV7-3 to TRBJ2-1; TRBD2 matches 9 bases. The CDR3 sequence is 16 residues long. Germline CDR1 reads SGHTA; CDR2 reads FQGTGA. V lost 4 bases and J lost 8; bases outside the gene matches: 12. This CDR3 reads CASSSLGREGGDEQFF. CDR3 nucleotides: TGTGCCAGCAGCTCCCTCGGGCGGGAGGGTGGCGATGAGCAGTTCTTC.

This chain joins TRBV5-1 and TRBJ2-3, with TRBD2 identical over 9 bases. V was clipped by 5 bases and J by 2 bases; unmatched bases: 9. In germline, CDR1 is SGHRS, CDR2 YFSETQ. The CDR3 spans 16 residues. The CDR3: CASSNLAGRSTDTQYF. For the CDR3, the DNA is TGCGCCAGCAGTAATCTAGCGGGGAGATCCACAGATACGCAGTATTTT.

The sample holds a few counts of this clonotype. V gene TRBV6-2 or TRBV6-3 combines with J gene TRBJ2-5; 9 bases are a match to TRBD1. The V segment lost 0 bases and the J segment 5 bases; nucleotides outside the gene matches: 1. Germline values: CDR1 MNHEY, CDR2 SVGEGT. The CDR3 runs 14 residues. DNA of the CDR3: TGTGCCAGCAGTTACTCGACAGGGGGGGAGACCCAGTACTTC. This translates into CASSYSTGGETQYF.

This clonotype was seen a few times. The chain employs TRBV29-1 and TRBJ2-5, with D possibly being TRBD1 (7 bases). Germline assignment: CDR1 SQVTM and CDR2 ANQGSEA. The CDR3 has 13 amino acids. V dropped 6 bases and J dropped 5 bases, with 16 bases sitting between them. The DNA of the CDR3 is TGCAGCGTGTATGGAGGGGGCGGGGAGACCCAGTACTTC. Translated: CSVYGGGGETQYF.

The chain carries TRBV7-3 and TRBJ2-3, with TRBD2 as a possible D gene (6 bases). V was pared by 5 bases and J by 6 bases, with 12 bases between. This CDR3 has 13 residues. Germline V gene data show CDR1 as SGHTA and CDR2 as FQGTGA. CDR3 residues: CASSPPSDDTQYF. The CDR3 DNA follows: TGTGCCAGCAGCCCGCCTAGCGATGATACGCAGTATTTT.

This clonotype was recorded at least ten times. This chain connects TRBV7-9 to TRBJ2-5, with a weak D call TRBD2 (6 bases). The CDR3 is made up of 11 amino acids. V dropped 4 bases and J dropped 7 bases, with 7 bases sitting between them. Per the germline V gene, CDR1 is SEHNR and CDR2 is FQNEAQ (reference sequence). Here the CDR3 reads CASSSGGTQYF. Here the CDR3 DNA reads TGTGCCAGCAGCTCCGGGGGGACCCAGTACTTC.

The CDR3 DNA is TGTGCCAGCAGCTTAGAAGGGACAGGGGCGGGCCAGTTCTTC. Its protein product is CASSLEGTGAGQFF. J is TRBJ2-1 and V is TRBV11-2; 10 bases are a match to TRBD1. Looked up from germline, CDR1 is SGHAT and CDR2 is FQNNGV. Trimming at V came to 0 bases and at J to 13 bases, leaving 6 bases not matched to a gene. The CDR3 is made up of 14 amino acids.

This clonotype was detected many times. The rearrangement links TRBV28 to TRBJ2-7; possible D gene TRBD1, 6 bases. Trimming took 6 bases from V and 3 from J, leaving 12 bases between them. There are 13 residues in the CDR3. Germline V gene data show CDR1 as MDHEN and CDR2 as SYDVKM. The CDR3 reads CASRGQALYEQYF. The CDR3 nucleotides read TGTGCCAGCAGGGGACAAGCCCTCTACGAGCAGTACTTC. Full variable domain (missing parts from reference TRBV28 and TRBJ2-7): DVKVTQSSRYLVKRTGEKVFLECVQDMDHENMFWYRQDPGLGLRLIYFSYDVKMKEKGDIPEGYSVSREKKERFSLILESASTNQTSMYLCASRGQALYEQYFGPGTRLTVT.

This clonotype was seen many times. The chain combines TRBV11-2 with TRBJ2-1; D unresolved. The CDR3 extends over 12 amino acids. Germline CDR1 reads SGHAT; CDR2 reads FQNNGV. Trimming removed 4 bases from V and 5 bases from J, with 6 bases in between. CDR3 in amino acids: CASSSTNNEQFF. CDR3 coding DNA: TGTGCCAGCAGCTCGACCAACAATGAGCAGTTCTTC.

This clonotype was recorded a few times. The chain employs TRBV30 and TRBJ2-1, with TRBD2 as a possible D gene (6 bases). The CDR3 extends over 16 amino acids. The V end lost 2 bases, the J end lost 6 bases, and 20 bases lay between the germline ends. The germline CDR1 and CDR2 sequences are GTSNPN and SVGIG (reference sequence). The CDR3 is CAWSRIPGLTSNEQFF. The CDR3 DNA reads TGTGCCTGGAGTCGGATACCGGGACTTACATCCAATGAGCAGTTCTTC.

Remarks on this clonotype: At one end the junction does not follow the germline gene, possibly because of a read error. The rearrangement uses TRBV12-3 or TRBV12-4 and TRBJ2-1; TRBD2 matches at 10 bases. The CDR3 has 12 residues. The CDR3 nucleotides are TGTGCCAGCAGTTTCGGGCTAGCGGGGGCGTACTTC. This sequence encodes CASSFGLAGAYF.

This chain connects TRBV10-3 to TRBJ1-6, with a possible D match to TRBD1 (5 bases). The germline V gene has CDR1 ENHRY and CDR2 SYGVKD. The germline V and J ends were trimmed by 4 bases and 7 bases, with 14 bases remaining between them. The CDR3 consists of 15 residues. The DNA of the CDR3 is TGTGCCATCAGTGCATTGGGGGATCTAAATTCACCCCTCCACTTT. Translation gives CAISALGDLNSPLHF.

This clonotype was picked up a small number of times. This chain connects TRBV5-5 to TRBJ2-1; TRBD2 is a possible D gene (6 bases). The germline CDR1 and CDR2 sequences are SGHKS and YYEKEE (reference sequence). CDR3 size: 12 residues. The germline V and J ends were trimmed by 2 bases and 9 bases, with 9 bases remaining between them. Here the CDR3 DNA reads TGTGCCAGCAGCTTTAGCGGTTTTGAGCAGTTCTTC. It specifies CASSFSGFEQFF.

This clonotype was counted many times. This rearrangement joins TRBV5-1 to TRBJ2-3, with D perhaps matching TRBD2 (6 bases). Deletions cut 0 bases from V and 1 base from J, with 15 bases between. Germline V lookup: CDR1 SGHRS, CDR2 YFSETQ. This CDR3 has 17 amino acids. CDR3 DNA: TGCGCCAGCAGCTTGGGCGTAGCGGCAGATGGCACAGATACGCAGTATTTT. Translated: CASSLGVAADGTDTQYF.

The sample holds many counts of this clonotype. The gene calls are TRBV20-1 and TRBJ2-7; 11 bases match TRBD1. V gave up 3 bases and J gave up 7 bases; unmatched junction bases: 14. The CDR3 is 16 residues long. Per germline, CDR1 DFQATT and CDR2 SNEGSKA (reference sequence). This CDR3 reads CSARDLDRGLTQEQYF. The DNA for the CDR3 is TGCAGTGCTAGGGATCTGGACAGGGGGCTCACTCAAGAGCAGTACTTC.

In this sample, this clonotype turned up many times. The chain carries TRBV14 and TRBJ2-1; 7 bases line up with TRBD1. CDR1 and CDR2 from the germline V gene are SGHDN and FVKESK. The length of the CDR3 is 15 residues. With V trimmed by 0 bases and J by 10 bases, 9 bases remained unmatched. For the CDR3, the DNA is TGTGCCAGCAGCCAAGATTGGGACAGCCCCAGGGAGCAGTTCTTC. Residues: CASSQDWDSPREQFF.

This clonotype came up many times. The V call is TRBV5-6, the J call TRBJ2-7; TRBD1 matches at 7 bases. From germline, CDR1 is SGHDT and CDR2 YYEEEE. The CDR3 extends over 15 amino acids. V was pared by 4 bases and J by 3 bases, with 10 bases of the junction left unmatched. The CDR3 region is CASSTFDRDIYEQYV. The DNA for the CDR3 is TGTGCCAGCAGCACATTTGACAGGGATATCTACGAGCAGTACGTC.

Regarding this clonotype: Given a much more abundant clone one base away, this may be a read error. The chain joins TRBV19 to TRBJ2-1, with D perhaps given as TRBD1 or TRBD2 (6 bases each). V was cut by 3 bases and J by 5 bases, with 14 bases left in between. The CDR3 is 15 residues long. CDR1 and CDR2 from the germline V gene are LNHDA and SQIVND (reference sequence). CDR3 DNA: TGTGCCAGTAGTATGTCTTGGGGGGCCAACAATGAGCAGTTCTTC. Protein sequence: CASSMSWGANNEQFF.

This clonotype was detected many times. This rearrangement joins TRBV10-2 to TRBJ2-7; weak D call: TRBD1 (6 bases). The CDR3 runs to 12 residues. Germline values: CDR1 WSHSY, CDR2 SAAADI. V was pared by 8 bases and J by 0 bases, with 8 bases between. CDR3 nucleotides: TGCGCCAGCCAGGACAGCTCCTACGAGCAGTACGTC. Its protein is CASQDSSYEQYV.

A remark on this clonotype: Germline is not matched at one junction end, which may reflect a read error. The J gene is TRBJ1-1, the V gene TRBV13; D remains unclear. The germline V gene has CDR1 PRHDT and CDR2 FYEKMQ (reference sequence). The CDR3 has 15 residues. CDR3 protein: CASSLPGIEGTEALF. The CDR3 nucleotides are TGTGCCAGCAGCTTACCGGGCATAGAGGGAACTGAAGCTCTCTTT.

The sample holds many counts of this clonotype. The rearrangement uses TRBV19 and TRBJ1-2; 9 nucleotides agree with TRBD1. CDR3 length: 14 residues. Unmatched junction bases numbered 8, after V lost 9 bases and J lost 3 bases. Germline-derived CDR1 and CDR2 are LNHDA and SQIVND (reference sequence). For the CDR3, the DNA is TGTGCCAGCAGCCGGGGACAGGGTGACTATGGCTACACCTTC. This translates into CASSRGQGDYGYTF.

This clonotype occurred many times. V and J are TRBV12-3 or TRBV12-4 and TRBJ2-5; 12 nucleotides match TRBD2. V dropped 3 bases and J dropped 4; count of bases not matched to a gene: 3. The CDR3 has 15 amino acids. The DNA of the CDR3 is TGTGCCAGCAGTTTGACTAGCGGGGGAAGAGAGACCCAGTACTTC. The encoded protein is CASSLTSGGRETQYF.

This clonotype was recorded at least ten times. This chain joins TRBV7-2 and TRBJ2-5; 7 positions agree with TRBD2. CDR1 is SGHTA and CDR2 is FQGNSA in the germline V gene. Unmatched junction bases numbered 12, after V lost 0 bases and J lost 5 bases. The CDR3 contains 17 residues. The CDR3 bases are TGTGCCAGCAGCTTAGCCCCAGTCCGCGGGAGCAGGGAGACCCAGTACTTC. Its translation: CASSLAPVRGSRETQYF.

In this sample, this clonotype turned up a few times. The chain links TRBV10-3 to TRBJ2-6, with D perhaps matching TRBD1 or TRBD2 (6 bases each). The germline gives CDR1 ENHRY, CDR2 SYGVKD. This CDR3 contains 17 residues. V lost 4 bases and J 0 bases, leaving 13 bases between the germline ends. CDR3 sequence reads: CAISVGGAGSGANVLTF. The DNA for the CDR3 is TGTGCCATCAGTGTCGGGGGCGCCGGCTCTGGGGCCAACGTCCTGACTTTC.

This clonotype was seen ten or more times. The junction differs from germline at one of its ends, possibly a read error. The chain carries TRBV7-2 and TRBJ2-1; D gene unclear. CDR1 and CDR2 (germline): SGHTA, FQGNSA. The CDR3 runs 11 residues. The CDR3 coding sequence is TGTGCCAGCAGCCTCTACTATGAGCAGTTCTTC. Translated, it gives CASSLYYEQFF.

This clonotype was observed at least ten times. This chain uses TRBV18 with TRBJ2-1; possibly TRBD2 for D (5 bases). Trimming cost V 8 bases and J 7 bases, with 18 bases left between them. The germline V gene has CDR1 KGHSH and CDR2 LQKENI. The CDR3 spans 14 residues. The CDR3 loop reads CASRRPPIGNEQFF. In DNA form, the CDR3 reads TGTGCCAGCCGGAGGCCACCTATAGGGAATGAGCAGTTCTTC. Full variable domain (missing parts from reference TRBV18 and TRBJ2-1): NAGVMQNPRHLVRRRGQEARLRCSPMKGHSHVYWYRQLPEEGLKFMVYLQKENIIDESGMPKERFSAEFPKEGPSILRIQQVVRGDSAAYFCASRRPPIGNEQFFGPGTRLTVL.

There are many counts of this clonotype. The rearrangement uses TRBV7-2 and TRBJ2-5, with a tentative D call TRBD1 (5 bases). The CDR3 extends over 15 amino acids. Germline V gives CDR1 SGHTA, CDR2 FQGNSA. The V end was cut by 5 bases, the J end by 5 bases, with 18 bases between. As DNA, the CDR3 is TGTGCCAGCAGCCCCAGGTCAGGGTACGCGGAGACCCAGTACTTC. Protein: CASSPRSGYAETQYF.

This clonotype has more than one count but fewer than ten. V gene TRBV4-1 combines with J gene TRBJ2-5, with D maybe TRBD2 (6 bases). The CDR3 is 21 amino acids. Germline V gives CDR1 MGHRA, CDR2 YSYEKL. V was clipped by 0 bases and J by 3 bases, with 29 bases between them. CDR3 loop: CASSQDPRAYEDVKREETQYF. CDR3 coding DNA: TGCGCCAGCAGCCAAGATCCACGTGCCTACGAGGACGTAAAGCGGGAAGAGACCCAGTACTTC.